The next 20 T cell receptor beta chains were all read from a single sample in a study of cytomegalovirus exposure and HLA in healthy donors. Vbeta (60) and Jbeta (13) primers were used in the PCR. Sequencing used immunoSEQ multiplex PCR; TCRdb keeps in-frame clones, though not all of them. The sample includes approximately 79,000 clones, under 85% of them seen just once. Sequenced material: PBMCs. The receptors come from a boy under 18 in good health and CMV-seronegative.

The chain joins TRBV28 to TRBJ2-7; TRBD1 aligns across 8 bases. The CDR3 contains 16 residues. The J segment lost 3 bases and the V segment lost 4 bases, leaving 11 bases of the junction unmatched. Germline CDR1 and CDR2: MDHEN and SYDVKM. CDR3 sequence: CASSSTRQGPNYEQYF. The CDR3 DNA sequence: TGTGCCAGCAGTTCCACTCGACAGGGGCCCAACTACGAGCAGTACTTC.

The V call is TRBV19, the J call TRBJ2-1, with D possibly matching TRBD1 (6 bases). The CDR3 consists of 11 residues. Deletions cut 3 bases from V and 11 bases from J, with 8 bases between. Germline lookup yields CDR1 LNHDA and CDR2 SQIVND (reference sequence). The CDR3 DNA reads as TGTGCCAGTAGTATCTGGGGGCAGCAGTTCTTC. Translated: CASSIWGQQFF.

The V call is TRBV4-3, the J call TRBJ2-1; 11 bases agree with TRBD2. Trimming cost V 4 bases and J 4 bases; bases outside gene matches: 3. This CDR3 spans 15 amino acids. The germline V gene encodes CDR1 LGHNA and CDR2 YSLEER. The CDR3 spells CASSPGLAEYNEQFF. The CDR3 coding sequence is TGCGCCAGCAGCCCGGGACTAGCGGAATACAATGAGCAGTTCTTC.

J is TRBJ1-2 and V is TRBV7-2; a possible D gene is TRBD1 (5 bases). The CDR3 is 13 amino acids. The V end was cut by 6 bases, the J end by 6 bases, with 14 bases between. Germline CDR1 and CDR2: SGHTA and FQGNSA. This chain's CDR3 is CASSIARENGYTF. The CDR3 DNA sequence: TGTGCCAGCAGTATAGCCAGGGAAAATGGCTACACCTTC. The entire variable domain, with the rest obtained from reference TRBV7-2 and TRBJ1-2, is as follows: GAGVSQSPSNKVTEKGKDVELRCDPISGHTALYWYRQSLGQGLEFLIYFQGNSAPDKSGLPSDRFSAERTGGSVSTLTIQRTQQEDSAVYLCASSIARENGYTFGSGTRLTVV.

The chain employs TRBV28 and TRBJ1-1; maybe TRBD1 (6 bases). The CDR3 consists of 14 residues. Germline V CDR1 and CDR2: MDHEN, SYDVKM. The germline V and J ends were trimmed by 5 bases and 5 bases, with 15 bases remaining between them. The CDR3 loop is CASSLEQGWTEAFF. CDR3 in DNA: TGTGCCAGCAGTCTAGAACAGGGATGGACTGAAGCTTTCTTT.

The chain recombines TRBV23-1 with TRBJ2-7, with a tentative D call TRBD2 (6 bases). TRBV23-1 is annotated as an ORF whose role is uncertain. The V end lost 2 bases, the J end lost 1 base, and 9 bases lay between the germline ends. There are 14 residues in the CDR3. The CDR3 here is CASSQATRSYEQYF. In DNA, the CDR3 is TGCGCCAGCAGTCAAGCGACTAGATCCTACGAGCAGTACTTC.

V and J are TRBV6-6 and TRBJ1-5; D is perhaps TRBD1 (6 bases). The germline V gene encodes CDR1 MNHNY and CDR2 SVGAGI (reference sequence). CDR3 length: 14 residues. V was cut by 6 bases and J by 2 bases, with 11 bases left in between. This CDR3 reads CASSPNRGNQPQHF. The CDR3 DNA reads as TGTGCCAGCAGCCCCAACAGGGGCAATCAGCCCCAGCATTTT.

This clone was detected once. The rearrangement links TRBV5-4 to TRBJ1-6; 9 nucleotides match TRBD1. The CDR3 extends over 17 amino acids. The V gene end was trimmed by 1 base and the J gene end by 0 bases; junction bases not matched to a gene: 2. CDR1 is SGHNT and CDR2 is YYREEE in the germline V gene (reference sequence). CDR3 coding DNA: TGTGCCAGCAGCTTGCCGGGACAGGGCTCCTATAATTCACCCCTCCACTTT. This translates into CASSLPGQGSYNSPLHF.

The chain is built from TRBV28 and TRBJ1-4; D may be TRBD1 (6 bases). The V end was cut by 8 bases, the J end by 2 bases, with 9 bases between. The germline CDR1 and CDR2 sequences are MDHEN and SYDVKM. There are 13 residues in the CDR3. The CDR3 nucleotides are TGTGCCAGCGGGGGCCGGACTAATGAAAAACTGTTTTTT. Protein product: CASGGRTNEKLFF.

V is TRBV19 and J is TRBJ2-6; 8 bases line up with TRBD1. The germline CDR1 and CDR2 sequences are LNHDA and SQIVND (reference sequence). V lost 0 bases and J lost 0; bases outside the gene matches: 10. The CDR3 runs to 20 residues. For the CDR3, the DNA is TGTGCCAGTAGTATAGAAGGGACAGGTCTCCTTGCCTCTGGGGCCAACGTCCTGACTTTC. It translates to CASSIEGTGLLASGANVLTF.

The V and J genes are TRBV7-9 and TRBJ1-5; D is unresolved. This CDR3 has 14 amino acids. Trimming took off 4 bases at V and 0 bases at J, with 7 bases between the two ends. Germline lookup yields CDR1 SEHNR and CDR2 FQNEAQ (reference sequence). CDR3: CASSSTGSNQPQHF. The CDR3 coding sequence is TGTGCCAGCAGCTCCACTGGTAGCAATCAGCCCCAGCATTTT. The full variable domain, with the rest looked up from reference TRBV7-9 and TRBJ1-5, is DTGVSQNPRHKITKRGQNVTFRCDPISEHNRLYWYRQTLGQGPEFLTYFQNEAQLEKSRLLSDRFSAERPKGSFSTLEIQRTEQGDSAMYLCASSSTGSNQPQHFGDGTRLSIL.

This chain connects TRBV6-6 to TRBJ1-1, with D perhaps matching TRBD1 (6 bases). The CDR3 totals 15 residues. Trimming took 7 bases from V and 0 from J, leaving 15 bases between them. Germline lookup yields CDR1 MNHNY and CDR2 SVGAGI (reference sequence). The CDR3 DNA reads as TGTGCCAGCACCGTAGGGCAGGGGCTGAACACTGAAGCTTTCTTT. Translation: CASTVGQGLNTEAFF.

The chain links TRBV30 to TRBJ2-7; weak D call: TRBD1 (5 bases). The V and J ends lost 2 bases and 2 bases respectively, with 7 bases between them. CDR3 length: 12 residues. Germline V CDR1 and CDR2: GTSNPN, SVGIG (reference sequence). DNA for the CDR3: TGTGCCTGGAGTCCAGGGACCTACGAGCAGTACTTC. Its translation: CAWSPGTYEQYF.

The rearrangement joins TRBV7-9 to TRBJ1-5; D unclear. Germline loops: CDR1 SEHNR, CDR2 FQNEAQ (reference sequence). The ends were cut back, 5 bases at V and 3 bases at J, with 11 bases in the middle. The CDR3 length is 14 residues. CDR3 amino acids: CASSPREFNQPQHF. The CDR3 coding sequence is TGTGCCAGCAGCCCACGGGAATTCAATCAGCCCCAGCATTTT.

The chain uses TRBV29-1 and TRBJ2-1; no firm D call. Looked up from germline, CDR1 is SQVTM and CDR2 is ANQGSEA. The CDR3 is 13 amino acids. The germline V and J ends were trimmed by 8 bases and 5 bases, with 16 bases remaining between them. CDR3 sequence: CSTPLGLHNEQFF. The DNA of the CDR3 is TGCAGCACCCCCTTGGGCCTGCACAATGAGCAGTTCTTC.

The V and J genes are TRBV20-1 and TRBJ2-1, with D perhaps TRBD2 (5 bases). The length of the CDR3 is 11 residues. Germline V lookup: CDR1 DFQATT, CDR2 SNEGSKA (reference sequence). Trimming cost V 5 bases and J 10 bases, with 12 bases left between them. CDR3 nucleotide sequence: TGCAGTGCTTCGGACTCCTGGGAGCAGTTCTTC. It specifies CSASDSWEQFF.

This clone was counted once. V gene TRBV5-1 combines with J gene TRBJ2-2; 8 bases match TRBD1. The germline gives CDR1 SGHRS, CDR2 YFSETQ. After removal of 7 bases from V and 1 base from J, the junction contained 9 bases not matched to a gene. The CDR3 sequence is 16 residues long. CDR3 coding DNA: TGCGCCAGCCGCTACTCAGGGACAGGGAACACCGGGGAGCTGTTTTTT. Translated: CASRYSGTGNTGELFF.

This chain links TRBV2 with TRBJ2-1; TRBD1 aligns across 9 bases. Germline V gene sequence: CDR1 SNHLY, CDR2 FYNNEI. The CDR3 extends over 16 amino acids. With 0 bases clipped from V and 4 bases from J, the junction kept 4 bases outside the gene matches. Here the CDR3 reads CASSEAGDRVYNEQFF. The CDR3, as DNA: TGTGCCAGCAGTGAAGCGGGGGACAGGGTATACAATGAGCAGTTCTTC. The complete variable domain, with remaining parts taken from reference TRBV2 and TRBJ2-1, reads EPEVTQTPSHQVTQMGQEVILRCVPISNHLYFYWYRQILGQKVEFLVSFYNNEISEKSEIFDDQFSVERPDGSNFTLKIRSTKLEDSAMYFCASSEAGDRVYNEQFFGPGTRLTVL.

The CDR3 loop is CSVGGTFETQYF. As DNA, the CDR3 is TGCAGCGTTGGGGGGACTTTTGAGACCCAGTACTTC. The gene calls are TRBV29-1 and TRBJ2-5; D perhaps matches TRBD2 (6 bases). CDR3 size: 12 residues. Trimming cost V 4 bases and J 5 bases, with 11 bases left between them. CDR1 is SQVTM and CDR2 is ANQGSEA in the germline V gene.

This clone has more than one count but fewer than ten. The rearrangement joins TRBV7-9 to TRBJ1-2, with 9 bases lining up with TRBD1. Trimming took 5 bases from V and 3 from J; bases not matched to a gene: 10. CDR1 is SEHNR, CDR2 FQNEAQ, per germline (reference sequence). This CDR3 spans 16 amino acids. CDR3 coding DNA: TGTGCCAGCAGCAGCCGGGACAGGGAGTTCGACTATGGCTACACCTTC. Its protein product is CASSSRDREFDYGYTF.